The 22 T cell receptor beta chains listed next were all sequenced from one sample in a study of T cells in localized non-small cell lung cancer. Data came from immunoSEQ multiplex PCR; TCRdb stores just in-frame clones and leaves some out. The repertoire consists of roughly 40,000 clones, with more than 85% occurring once and the leading ten covering approximately 3.6%. The specimen was peripheral blood, collected before any cancer treatment. Receptors originate from a man aged 18-49 years with stage I lung adenocarcinoma.

The rearrangement uses TRBV7-3 and TRBJ1-6; D remains ambiguous. The length of the CDR3 is 15 residues. V was trimmed by 0 bases and J by 10 bases, leaving 13 bases between them. From germline, CDR1 is SGHTA and CDR2 FQGTGA. In nucleotides, the CDR3 is TGTGCCAGCAGCTTAACGGGTTCGGAAGACTCACCCCTCCACTTT. Translating gives CASSLTGSEDSPLHF.

The V call is TRBV6-1, the J call TRBJ2-2; TRBD1 is a possible D gene (6 bases). CDR1 is MNHNS, CDR2 SASEGT, per germline. The CDR3 totals 16 residues. The germline V and J ends were trimmed by 4 bases and 6 bases, with 18 bases remaining between them. The CDR3 region is CASSVDRPLGPGELFF. In DNA form, the CDR3 reads TGTGCCAGCAGTGTTGACAGGCCCCTTGGGCCCGGGGAGCTGTTTTTT.

The rearrangement joins TRBV6-5 to TRBJ2-5; D is unclear. Trimming cost V 2 bases and J 1 base, with 11 bases left between them. The CDR3 contains 15 residues. Germline loops: CDR1 MNHEY, CDR2 SVGAGI. The CDR3 loop is CASSYRTHSQETQYF. The DNA of the CDR3 is TGTGCCAGCAGTTACCGGACCCATAGCCAAGAGACCCAGTACTTC.

The CDR3 sequence is CASSLTTGPDTEAFF. DNA of the CDR3: TGTGCCAGCAGTTTGACGACAGGGCCGGACACTGAAGCTTTCTTT. The chain combines TRBV27 with TRBJ1-1, with 7 bases aligning to TRBD1. The junction had 7 bases not matched to a gene; V was cut back by 3 bases and J by 3 bases. Germline lookup yields CDR1 MNHEY and CDR2 SMNVEV (reference sequence). The CDR3 length is 15 residues.

J is TRBJ2-1 and V is TRBV11-3; 15 bases map to TRBD2. Unmatched junction bases numbered 9, after V lost 3 bases and J lost 3 bases. This CDR3 contains 19 residues. Germline CDR1 is SGHNT and CDR2 is YENEEA. The CDR3 nucleotides are TGTGCCAGCAGCTTGGGACTAGCGGGGGGCCTTGAGGTCTACAATGAGCAGTTCTTC. This translates into CASSLGLAGGLEVYNEQFF.

This clone was found once. The chain has TRBV5-4 and TRBJ2-2; D gene ambiguous. V was clipped by 6 bases and J by 1 base, with 4 bases between them. The CDR3 totals 12 residues. CDR1 is SGHNT and CDR2 is YYREEE in the germline V gene (reference sequence). The CDR3 protein is CASTKNTGELFF. The CDR3 DNA reads TGTGCCAGCACCAAGAACACCGGGGAGCTGTTTTTT.

CDR3 DNA sequence: TGCGCCAGCAGCCAAGGTCCCTCTAGCGGGGGATACCAAGAGACCCAGTACTTC. Translation: CASSQGPSSGGYQETQYF. J is TRBJ2-5 and V is TRBV4-3; TRBD2 matches 10 bases. Germline loops: CDR1 LGHNA, CDR2 YSLEER. The length of the CDR3 is 18 residues. The V gene end was trimmed by 1 base and the J gene end by 0 bases; junction bases not matched to a gene: 8.

V is TRBV5-1 and J is TRBJ2-3; the match to TRBD1 covers 7 bases. This CDR3 spans 15 amino acids. Germline V gene data show CDR1 as SGHRS and CDR2 as YFSETQ. The J segment lost 1 base and the V segment lost 4 bases, leaving 6 bases of the junction unmatched. DNA for the CDR3: TGCGCCAGCAGCCCGGATGACAGGGGCACAGATACGCAGTATTTT. Encoded protein: CASSPDDRGTDTQYF. Based on the CDR3 plus reference TRBV5-1 and TRBJ2-3, the full variable domain is KAGVTQTPRYLIKTRGQQVTLSCSPISGHRSVSWYQQTPGQGLQFLFEYFSETQRNKGNFPGRFSGRQFSNSRSEMNVSTLELGDSALYLCASSPDDRGTDTQYFGPGTRLTVL.

This chain uses TRBV9 with TRBJ2-7, with 8 bases matching TRBD1. The CDR3 sequence is 14 residues long. V lost 3 bases to trimming and J lost 5 bases; unmatched junction nucleotides: 7. From germline, CDR1 is SGDLS and CDR2 YYNGEE. DNA for the CDR3: TGTGCCAGCAGCGGCCGGACAGGGAACGACGAGCAGTACTTC. Its protein is CASSGRTGNDEQYF.

The chain couples TRBV6-5 to TRBJ1-6; maybe TRBD1 (6 bases). From germline, CDR1 is MNHEY and CDR2 SVGAGI. The V end lost 7 bases, the J end lost 7 bases, and 8 bases lay between the germline ends. CDR3 length: 12 residues. CDR3 protein: CASTQGNSPLHF. The CDR3 region has the DNA TGTGCCAGCACTCAGGGGAATTCACCCCTCCACTTT.

The V gene is TRBV11-2, the J gene TRBJ1-4; D is perhaps TRBD1 (6 bases). V was shortened by 2 bases and J by 8 bases, with 15 bases between the two germline ends. This CDR3 region has 15 residues. Germline V CDR1 and CDR2: SGHAT, FQNNGV. In DNA, the CDR3 is TGTGCCAGCAGCTTATTCAGGGGTGGATACGAAAAACTGTTTTTT. Translated, it gives CASSLFRGGYEKLFF. The full variable domain, in which reference TRBV11-2 and TRBJ1-4 provide the parts outside the CDR3, is EAGVAQSPRYKIIEKRQSVAFWCNPISGHATLYWYQQILGQGPKLLIQFQNNGVVDDSQLPKDRFSAERLKGVDSTLKIQPAKLEDSAVYLCASSLFRGGYEKLFFGSGTQLSVL.

V and J are TRBV7-2 and TRBJ1-3; D is possibly TRBD1 (5 bases). The CDR3 has 12 residues. V was trimmed by 3 bases and J by 14 bases, leaving 14 bases between them. Per germline, CDR1 SGHTA and CDR2 FQGNSA. The CDR3 is CASSFPQGHVYF. CDR3 sequence (DNA): TGTGCCAGCAGCTTCCCTCAGGGTCACGTATATTTT.

This clone appeared a few times. This chain links TRBV27 with TRBJ1-1; D remains unclear. The germline gives CDR1 MNHEY, CDR2 SMNVEV (reference sequence). Trimming removed 1 base from V and 1 base from J, with 4 bases in between. This CDR3 region has 13 residues. Written as DNA, the CDR3 is TGTGCCAGCAGTTTATTCGGGAACACTGAAGCTTTCTTT. This sequence encodes CASSLFGNTEAFF.

The chain uses TRBV15 and TRBJ1-2; D not resolved. Trimming stripped 5 bases from V and 5 bases from J, with 15 bases between. This CDR3 is built from 14 residues. The germline V gene encodes CDR1 LNHNV and CDR2 YYDKDF (reference sequence). The CDR3 DNA reads as TGTGCCACCAGCCTCCCCGCGGGGTCGTATGGCTACACCTTC. Its translation: CATSLPAGSYGYTF.

The chain combines TRBV25-1 with TRBJ1-2; possibly TRBD1 for D (6 bases). V lost 0 bases, J lost 7 bases, and 12 bases lay in between. The CDR3 has 14 residues. Germline CDR1 and CDR2: MGHDK and SYGVNS. The CDR3: CASSEYLTGSGYTF. CDR3 bases: TGTGCCAGCAGTGAATATTTGACAGGCTCTGGCTACACCTTC.

V is TRBV7-5 and J is TRBJ1-3. TRBV7-5 is deemed a pseudogene. There are 16 residues in the CDR3. The CDR3 region has the DNA TGTGTCAGAAGCTTAGGGAACAAATACTCTGGAAACACCATATATTTT. Translation gives CVRSLGNKYSGNTIYF.

The rearrangement uses TRBV11-1 and TRBJ1-4; no firm D call. CDR3 length: 14 residues. Germline values: CDR1 SGHAT, CDR2 FQDESV (reference sequence). V gave up 4 bases and J gave up 10 bases, with 16 bases separating them. Written as DNA, the CDR3 is TGTGCCAGCAGCTCTCAACCTTCCCAGGCAAAACTGTTTTTT. Translated: CASSSQPSQAKLFF. Drawing the rest from reference TRBV11-1 and TRBJ1-4, the complete variable domain is EAEVAQSPRYKITEKSQAVAFWCDPISGHATLYWYRQILGQGPELLVQFQDESVVDDSQLPKDRFSAERLKGVDSTLKIQPAELGDSAMYLCASSSQPSQAKLFFGSGTQLSVL.

The V and J genes are TRBV10-3 and TRBJ1-5, with D possibly being TRBD1 (6 bases). CDR1 is ENHRY and CDR2 is SYGVKD in the germline V gene. V dropped 0 bases and J dropped 6 bases, with 12 bases sitting between them. The CDR3 has 15 amino acids. The CDR3 DNA sequence: TGTGCCATCAGTGAGTCAGGACAGTCCGCTCAGCCCCAGCATTTT. Residues: CAISESGQSAQPQHF.

This clone occurred once. The rearrangement links TRBV28 to TRBJ1-6; the D is unclear. This CDR3 has 12 amino acids. Trimming stripped 7 bases from V and 7 bases from J, with 8 bases between. Germline CDR1 and CDR2: MDHEN and SYDVKM. The CDR3 region is CASNGLNSPLHF. For the CDR3, the DNA is TGTGCCAGCAACGGCCTCAATTCACCCCTCCACTTT.

The chain joins TRBV6-5 to TRBJ1-1; D is uncertain. Looked up from germline, CDR1 is MNHEY and CDR2 is SVGAGI. The CDR3 is 15 amino acids. The V end was cut by 4 bases, the J end by 1 base, with 13 bases between. The CDR3 region has the DNA TGTGCCAGCAGTTCCCAACCATCTCAGAACACTGAAGCTTTCTTT. Its translation is CASSSQPSQNTEAFF.

The chain links TRBV6-6 to TRBJ2-7; D ambiguous. Germline-derived CDR1 and CDR2 are MNHNY and SVGAGI (reference sequence). With 4 bases removed from V and 4 bases from J, the gap between germline ends came to 8 bases. The CDR3 extends over 12 amino acids. CDR3 amino acids: CASSSQSYEQYF. The DNA for the CDR3 is TGTGCCAGCAGTTCCCAGTCATACGAGCAGTACTTC.

CDR3 nucleotide sequence: TGTGCCAGCAGCCCTACCACGGGCAATCAGCCCCAGCATTTT. It yields the protein CASSPTTGNQPQHF. V is TRBV5-5 and J is TRBJ1-5; unclear D gene. From germline, CDR1 is SGHKS and CDR2 YYEKEE (reference sequence). The V and J ends lost 4 bases and 2 bases respectively, with 10 bases between them. The CDR3 loop spans 14 amino acids.